The next 22 T cell receptor beta chains were all read from a single sample in a study of blood T cells in healthy people across ages. A second PCR, run for about 7 to 11 cycles, used a sample-barcoded 5' primer plus a J-beta primer mix. One entry per CDR3 protein, called by TCRdb with MiXCR from the 5' RACE reads. The table records over a million distinct CDR3 sequences, about 25% of them present only once. This sample also appeared in a second study, on T cells of mothers and their children.

Sequenced sample: blood. These TCRs come from a girl aged 2 to 10 in good health.

In its sample, this clonotype was seen a few times. V usage is TRBV20-1 and J usage is TRBJ2-5, with 8 bases lining up with TRBD2. CDR1 and CDR2 from the germline V gene are DFQATT and SNEGSKA (reference sequence). V lost 4 bases and J lost 5; bases outside the gene matches: 9. The CDR3 loop spans 14 amino acids. The CDR3 sequence: CSAKPAGVFETQYF. For the CDR3, the DNA is TGCAGTGCTAAACCAGCGGGAGTTTTTGAGACCCAGTACTTC.

This clonotype has only a few counts. This chain links TRBV7-3 with TRBJ2-5; a weak D match, TRBD2 (6 bases). The DNA end lines up better with TRBJ2-7; the J call may be wrong. The germline V gene has CDR1 SGHTA and CDR2 FQGTGA. This CDR3 comprises 13 residues. CDR3 nucleotide sequence: TGTGCCAGCAGCCGAGAGGAGGGCTACGAGCAGTACTTC. Protein: CASSREEGYEQYF.

This clonotype was seen more than once but under ten times. The CDR3 DNA reads TGTGCCAGCGCAAACCCGGGACAGGGGGACGGCATTCAGTACTTC. Its translation is CASANPGQGDGIQYF. The V gene is TRBV7-9, the J gene TRBJ2-4, with TRBD1 identical over 11 bases. This CDR3 contains 15 residues. The ends lost 8 bases at V and 9 bases at J; junction bases unmatched: 12. In germline, CDR1 is SEHNR, CDR2 FQNEAQ (reference sequence).

The V call is TRBV10-3, the J call TRBJ2-5; 9 positions match TRBD2. CDR1 is ENHRY, CDR2 SYGVKD, per germline. Trimming removed 8 bases from V and 5 bases from J; junction bases left unmatched: 9. The CDR3 totals 14 residues. CDR3 region: CAIGISGSRETQYF. CDR3 in DNA: TGTGCCATCGGGATTAGCGGGAGTCGCGAGACCCAGTACTTC.

This clonotype was counted a few times. The chain has TRBV19 and TRBJ2-5, with D possibly being TRBD2 (5 bases). CDR1 is LNHDA and CDR2 is SQIVND in the germline V gene (reference sequence). V gave up 5 bases and J gave up 5 bases, with 12 bases separating them. The CDR3 is 13 residues long. The DNA for the CDR3 is TGTGCCAGTAGTGCAGAGGGTGGGGAGACCCAGTACTTC. It is translated as CASSAEGGETQYF. Full variable domain (missing parts from reference TRBV19 and TRBJ2-5): DGGITQSPKYLFRKEGQNVTLSCEQNLNHDAMYWYRQDPGQGLRLIYYSQIVNDFQKGDIAEGYSVSREKKESFPLTVTSAQKNPTAFYLCASSAEGGETQYFGPGTRLLVL.

The chain combines TRBV13 with TRBJ2-7, with TRBD2 identical over 8 bases. Looked up from germline, CDR1 is PRHDT and CDR2 is FYEKMQ (reference sequence). Trimming cost V 4 bases and J 5 bases; bases outside gene matches: 4. This CDR3 is 13 amino acids long. CDR3 amino acids: CASSSLAADEQYF. Here the CDR3 DNA reads TGTGCCAGCAGCTCACTAGCGGCGGACGAGCAGTACTTC.

V is TRBV6-2 or TRBV6-3 and J is TRBJ2-5, with 9 bases fitting TRBD1. The J call is doubtful: the DNA matches TRBJ2-1 better. The CDR3 extends over 14 amino acids. From germline, CDR1 is MNHEY and CDR2 SVGEGT. CDR3 nucleotides: TGTGCCAGCAGATCCGGGACAGGGTGGCATGAGCAGTTCTTC. Its protein product is CASRSGTGWHEQFF.

The sample holds a few counts of this clonotype. Here the CDR3 reads CASEKGAQDTQYF. DNA for the CDR3: TGTGCCAGCGAAAAGGGTGCACAGGATACGCAGTATTTT. The J gene is TRBJ2-3, the V gene TRBV5-5; D unresolved. V was clipped by 7 bases and J by 6 bases, with 15 bases between them. CDR1 and CDR2 (germline): SGHKS, YYEKEE (reference sequence). This CDR3 has 13 residues.

This chain links TRBV6-1 with TRBJ2-1; 8 nucleotides match TRBD2. V lost 4 bases, J lost 5 bases, and 4 bases stayed unmatched. The CDR3 runs to 14 residues. The germline CDR1 and CDR2 sequences are MNHNS and SASEGT. The CDR3 loop reads CASSVLAENNEQFF. The CDR3 nucleotides are TGTGCCAGCAGTGTACTAGCGGAGAACAATGAGCAGTTCTTC.

This sequence joins TRBV12-3 or TRBV12-4 and TRBJ1-6; 10 positions match TRBD1. V was pared by 7 bases and J by 10 bases, with 4 bases of the junction left unmatched. This CDR3 has 13 residues. The CDR3 here is CASIMTGGSPLHF. For the CDR3, the DNA is TGTGCCAGCATCATGACAGGGGGCTCACCCCTCCACTTT.

The V and J genes are TRBV29-1 and TRBJ1-3; D is undetermined. The CDR3 is 14 amino acids. The germline V and J ends were trimmed by 2 bases and 0 bases, with 8 bases remaining between them. Germline CDR1 SQVTM, CDR2 ANQGSEA. The CDR3 sequence is CSVESQSSGNTIYF. CDR3 coding DNA: TGCAGCGTTGAATCGCAGAGCTCTGGAAACACCATATATTTT.

V usage is TRBV2 and J usage is TRBJ1-5; 10 bases are a match to TRBD1. Looked up from germline, CDR1 is SNHLY and CDR2 is FYNNEI. There are 15 residues in the CDR3. The trim removed 4 bases at V and 1 base at J, leaving 1 base unmatched. As DNA, the CDR3 is TGTGCCAGCAGTGGGACAGGGGGGAGCAATCAGCCCCAGCATTTT. Residues: CASSGTGGSNQPQHF.

The chain joins TRBV5-1 to TRBJ2-7; 7 nucleotides line up with TRBD2. This CDR3 is 15 amino acids long. CDR1 SGHRS and CDR2 YFSETQ come from the germline V gene. V gave up 4 bases and J gave up 7 bases; unmatched junction bases: 14. The CDR3 loop is CASSVQGGTFEEQYF. The CDR3, as DNA: TGCGCCAGCAGCGTTCAGGGAGGGACCTTCGAGGAGCAGTACTTC.

On this clonotype itself: Its ends do not fully match the called genes, so a read error is possible. The V and J genes are TRBV5-6 and TRBJ1-2, with a possible D match to TRBD1 (5 bases). The CDR3 is 15 amino acids. Germline CDR1 and CDR2: SGHDT and YYEEEE. The DNA of the CDR3 is TGCGCCAGCAGCTTGGGACGGAGAACTTCCTATGGCTACACCTTC. As protein: CASSLGRRTSYGYTF.

This sequence joins TRBV12-3 or TRBV12-4 and TRBJ2-5; tentatively, D is TRBD1 or TRBD2 (5 bases each). Trimming took 0 bases from V and 4 from J, leaving 15 bases between them. The CDR3 has 16 amino acids. CDR3 loop: CASSLATRGSLETQYF. In DNA, the CDR3 is TGTGCCAGCAGTTTAGCGACCCGGGGCAGTCTAGAGACCCAGTACTTC.

This clonotype has more than one count but fewer than ten. The junction does not match germline at one end; this may be a read error. The CDR3 is CASRLSGARSTGTQYF. The CDR3 DNA follows: TGTGCCAGCAGGCTTAGTGGGGCACGAAGCACAGGTACGCAGTATTTT. V gene TRBV7-2 combines with J gene TRBJ2-3; perhaps TRBD1 as D (5 bases). The germline gives CDR1 SGHTA, CDR2 FQGNSA. The CDR3 loop spans 16 amino acids.

The CDR3 region is CATQGIAGSDTQYF. The CDR3 coding sequence is TGCGCCACCCAGGGGATAGCGGGAAGTGATACGCAGTATTTT. The chain uses TRBV10-2 and TRBJ2-3; 8 bases agree with TRBD2. The V and J ends lost 10 bases and 6 bases, in that order; junction bases with no gene match: 12. The CDR3 is made up of 14 amino acids. Germline V gives CDR1 WSHSY, CDR2 SAAADI.

The CDR3 loop reads CASCRGEVSYNEQFF. CDR3 in DNA: TGTGCCAGCTGCAGGGGGGAAGTCAGTTACAATGAGCAGTTCTTC. This chain links TRBV7-9 with TRBJ2-5, with TRBD1 as a possible D gene (7 bases). The J call may not be correct, given that the DNA end is closer to TRBJ2-1. The CDR3 contains 15 residues. Per germline, CDR1 SEHNR and CDR2 FQNEAQ (reference sequence).

This clonotype showed up just a few times. The genes are TRBV12-3 or TRBV12-4 and TRBJ2-7, with 7 positions matching TRBD1. V lost 6 bases to trimming and J lost 7 bases; unmatched junction nucleotides: 15. The CDR3 runs to 15 residues. This CDR3 is CASRSPGTALGEQYF. The CDR3 nucleotides are TGTGCCAGCAGATCCCCCGGGACAGCCCTCGGGGAGCAGTACTTC.

This chain connects TRBV4-3 to TRBJ1-2; D uncertain. Germline V CDR1 and CDR2: LGHNA, YSLEER. CDR3 length equals 14 residues. V lost 0 bases to trimming and J lost 4 bases, with 9 bases between them. CDR3 protein: CASSQEVGSYGYTF. CDR3 DNA sequence: TGCGCCAGCAGCCAAGAGGTCGGAAGCTATGGCTACACCTTC.

This clonotype is a singleton in its sample. V is TRBV9 and J is TRBJ2-7; tentatively, D is TRBD2 (6 bases). The CDR3 spans 16 residues. V dropped 0 bases and J dropped 2 bases, with 15 bases sitting between them. Germline values: CDR1 SGDLS, CDR2 YYNGEE. The CDR3: CASSVAPGEPPYEQYF. CDR3 coding DNA: TGTGCCAGCAGCGTAGCTCCGGGGGAGCCTCCCTACGAGCAGTACTTC.

The rearrangement links TRBV5-1 to TRBJ2-1; D unclear. There are 15 residues in the CDR3. CDR1 and CDR2 (germline): SGHRS, YFSETQ. With 1 base removed from V and 7 bases from J, the gap between germline ends came to 15 bases. The CDR3 nucleotides read TGCGCCAGCAGCTTGCGGGCGGAGAGTTCAAATGAGCAGTTCTTC. Amino acid sequence: CASSLRAESSNEQFF.